The T cell receptor (beta chain) under discussion was sequenced for a study of shared clonotypes between healthy human individuals. Comments on this clone: What it binds is unknown.

Findings and caveats of the study: Against clonotypes common to all four donors, non-shared ones had lower generation probabilities.

TCRdb keeps only in-frame clones here, not all; method: immunoSEQ multiplex PCR. Of 980,000 or so clones detected, 70% to 85% appear once; the ten largest clones hold approximately 1.5%. Every contributor of samples was a Caucasian grown-up residing in Nashville, Tennessee. The TCR was taken from a man between 18 and 29 years old in good health. The source material was memory CD4+ T cells sorted from blood. Subset reported: CD45RA-negative fraction.

The CDR3 loop is CSVRTGAYNEQFF. The DNA for the CDR3 is TGCAGCGTCCGGACAGGGGCCTACAATGAGCAGTTCTTC. The chain links TRBV29-1 to TRBJ2-1; 9 bases line up with TRBD1. The CDR3 spans 13 residues. Germline V gives CDR1 SQVTM, CDR2 ANQGSEA. Trimming removed 6 bases from V and 2 bases from J; junction bases left unmatched: 2.